These 8 T cell receptor beta chains originate from one sample sequenced in a study of T-cell memory formation after mild COVID-19 (dated by TCRdb to about 2021). Library method: 5' RACE. Sequencing was performed on an Illumina NovaSeq 6000. In TCRdb, the public reads were trimmed at Q25 with fastp and aligned with MiXCR, with productive beta chains retained. Under each unique CDR3 protein, matching rows form one entry showing the most common genes and DNA. Counted in this sample were 300,000 to 400,000 distinct CDR3 sequences; under 25% of them appeared once. The ten largest account for under 15% of the sample. The sample consisted of PBMCs or a T cell subset sorted from them (not recorded which). The receptors come from an adult woman who had mild COVID-19 (a few samples of this study predate the infection). The sample titles of this study are shuffled in the database, so cell type and time point are left out; the donor was told from shared clones.

This clonotype was counted ten times or more. This chain connects TRBV5-4 to TRBJ2-2; D gene ambiguous. From germline, CDR1 is SGHNT and CDR2 YYREEE (reference sequence). V shed 2 bases and J shed 5 bases, with 7 bases lying between them. The CDR3 runs 13 residues. The CDR3 nucleotides are TGTGCCAGCAGCTTCGTCGGTACCGGGGAGCTGTTTTTT. Amino acids: CASSFVGTGELFF.

J is TRBJ2-3 and V is TRBV20-1; D may be TRBD1 or TRBD2 (5 bases each). The germline V gene encodes CDR1 DFQATT and CDR2 SNEGSKA (reference sequence). CDR3 length: 14 amino acids. V lost 2 bases to trimming and J lost 2 bases, with 11 bases between them. The DNA of the CDR3 is TGCAGTGCTAGACCTGGGGGTATCACAGATACGCAGTATTTT. Translation: CSARPGGITDTQYF.

This clonotype was detected ten times or more. This sequence joins TRBV9 and TRBJ2-3, with a weak D call TRBD2 (6 bases). V was cut by 0 bases and J by 0 bases, with 11 bases left in between. Looked up from germline, CDR1 is SGDLS and CDR2 is YYNGEE. The CDR3 is made up of 16 amino acids. The CDR3 DNA reads as TGTGCCAGCAGCGTAGATATAGGGACTAGCACAGATACGCAGTATTTT. Its translation is CASSVDIGTSTDTQYF. Full variable domain (remainder filled in from reference TRBV9 and TRBJ2-3): DSGVTQTPKHLITATGQRVTLRCSPRSGDLSVYWYQQSLDQGLQFLIQYYNGEERAKGNILERFSAQQFPDLHSELNLSSLELGDSALYFCASSVDIGTSTDTQYFGPGTRLTVL.

The rearrangement links TRBV5-1 to TRBJ2-5; 10 nucleotides line up with TRBD1. The germline V gene encodes CDR1 SGHRS and CDR2 YFSETQ. This CDR3 spans 17 amino acids. Trimming at V came to 4 bases and at J to 5 bases, leaving 14 bases not matched to a gene. CDR3 sequence: CASSRGSGQGVWETQYF. CDR3 sequence (DNA): TGCGCCAGCAGCCGAGGCTCCGGACAGGGGGTGTGGGAGACCCAGTACTTC.

This chain links TRBV28 with TRBJ1-2, with unresolved D. CDR3 length: 13 amino acids. The V gene's germline CDR1 is MDHEN and CDR2 SYDVKM. The V end lost 1 base, the J end lost 4 bases, and 7 bases lay between the germline ends. CDR3 loop: CASSLSVVYGYTF. The CDR3 bases are TGTGCCAGCAGTTTATCAGTGGTCTATGGCTACACCTTC.

This clonotype was seen only a few times. The chain links TRBV27 to TRBJ2-1; the match to TRBD2 covers 9 bases. Germline V gene sequence: CDR1 MNHEY, CDR2 SMNVEV (reference sequence). The CDR3 is made up of 19 amino acids. J gave up 0 bases and V 4 bases, and 13 bases lay outside the gene matches. This CDR3 reads CASSSIPVVAGVSYNEQFF. CDR3 DNA: TGTGCCAGCAGTTCGATACCCGTGGTAGCGGGAGTCTCCTACAATGAGCAGTTCTTC.

This clonotype was picked up a small number of times. The rearrangement links TRBV7-9 to TRBJ2-1; D is perhaps TRBD1 (6 bases). V was clipped by 5 bases and J by 7 bases, with 18 bases between them. The V gene's germline CDR1 is SEHNR and CDR2 FQNEAQ (reference sequence). The CDR3 extends over 15 amino acids. The CDR3 nucleotides are TGTGCCAGCAGCCCGGGACAAATCCCTAGGAATGAGCAGTTCTTC. Its protein product is CASSPGQIPRNEQFF.

The chain employs TRBV7-6 and TRBJ2-7, with D possibly matching TRBD2 (5 bases). The CDR3 totals 13 residues. Trimming left V 7 bases short and J 4 bases short, with 14 bases between. Germline CDR1 SGHVS, CDR2 FNYEAQ. In nucleotides, the CDR3 is TGTGCCAGCACCCCCGAGGGCGGATACGAGCAGTACTTC. Amino acid sequence: CASTPEGGYEQYF.